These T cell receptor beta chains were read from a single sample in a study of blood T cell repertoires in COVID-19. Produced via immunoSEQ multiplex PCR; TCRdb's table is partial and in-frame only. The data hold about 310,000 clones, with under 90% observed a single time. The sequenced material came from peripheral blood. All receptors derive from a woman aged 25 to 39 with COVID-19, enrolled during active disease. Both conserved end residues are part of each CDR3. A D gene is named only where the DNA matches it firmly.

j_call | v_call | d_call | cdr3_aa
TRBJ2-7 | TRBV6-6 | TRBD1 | CASGGGQGRREQYF
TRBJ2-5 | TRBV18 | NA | CASSPQQGQETQYF
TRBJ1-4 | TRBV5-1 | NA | CASSGGVTNEKLFF
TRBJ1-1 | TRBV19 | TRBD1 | CASSSQGATEAFF
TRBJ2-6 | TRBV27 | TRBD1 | CASSDRDRGSGANVLTF
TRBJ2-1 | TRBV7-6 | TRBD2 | CASSLELAGYNEQFF
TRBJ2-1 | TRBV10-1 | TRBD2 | CASSLTSVAYNEQFF
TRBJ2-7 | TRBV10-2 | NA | CASSEGHHFSYEQYF
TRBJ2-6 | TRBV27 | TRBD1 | CASSLTGDLSGANVLTF
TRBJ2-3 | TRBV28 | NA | CASSLQGGSTDTQYF
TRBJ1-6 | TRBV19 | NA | CASNLDRNDNSPLHF
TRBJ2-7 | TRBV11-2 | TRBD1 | CASSSQGLGTGRAEQYF
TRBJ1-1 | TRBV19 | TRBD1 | CASRKGGGTEAFF
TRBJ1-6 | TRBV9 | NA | CASSAAGPNSPLHF
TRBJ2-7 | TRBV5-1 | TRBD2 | CASSLNSGSFHEQYF
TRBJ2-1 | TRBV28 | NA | CASSTPGDNEQFF
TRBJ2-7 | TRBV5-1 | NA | CASSRTGGDTYEQYF
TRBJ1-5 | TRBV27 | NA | CASSPHFRETNQPQHF